This T cell receptor beta chain derives from a study of blood T cell repertoires in COVID-19. The study drew participants aged about 18 to 89 years from 20 to 30 US areas. Germline V gene lookup returns CDR1 MRHNA and CDR2 SNTAGT. The V gene end was trimmed by 0 bases and the J gene end by 8 bases; junction bases not matched to a gene: 10. This CDR3 is 17 amino acids long. Here immunoSEQ multiplex PCR was the method, and the copy in TCRdb shows in-frame clones only, minus some. The table lists 150,000 to 200,000 clones, roughly 88% of them singletons. The sequencing input was PBMCs or T cells enriched from blood (not recorded which). This clonotype was obtained from a woman aged 45-59 years who had recovered from COVID-19. The chain couples TRBV6-4 to TRBJ2-1, with 10 bases that match TRBD2. CDR3 loop: CASSDSGSSGGMDEQFF. CDR3 in DNA: TGTGCCAGCAGTGACTCAGGGTCTAGCGGGGGTATGGATGAGCAGTTCTTC.